This TCR beta chain was recorded in a study of blood T cells in healthy people across ages. Whole-study results and caveats: It was not known whether donors were CMV positive (a possible confounder of expanded clonotype changes). Naive CD4+ cells and diversity were both higher in long-lived donors than in aged donors.

A minimum of 6.5 million PBMCs was isolated per sample. This clonotype was counted many times. Its antigen is currently unknown. Through a sample-barcoded 5' primer and a J-beta primer mix, a second PCR was run for 7 to 11 cycles. TCRdb processed the 5' RACE reads anew with MiXCR; each CDR3 protein has one entry. The repertoire consists of over 550,000 distinct CDR3 sequences, with roughly 31% occurring once and the leading ten covering about 15%. What was sequenced was blood. The source of this sequence is a woman at least 80 years old in good health.

The CDR3 coding sequence is TGCAGTGCTCCCCTTGGGGGGCTCGAGCAGTACTTC. Translation: CSAPLGGLEQYF. This chain uses TRBV20-1 with TRBJ2-7; the D call may be TRBD1 or TRBD2 (6 bases each). V was shortened by 5 bases and J by 6 bases, with 14 bases between the two germline ends. The CDR3 covers 12 residues. Per germline, CDR1 DFQATT and CDR2 SNEGSKA (reference sequence).